The clone carrying this T cell receptor beta chain was recorded only once. The antigen remains undetermined. Assay: immunoSEQ multiplex PCR; the TCRdb copy retains only in-frame clones and omits some. The repertoire holds approximately 24,000 clones, with over 70% as singletons. The V gene lost 3 bases and the J gene lost 7 bases, with 8 bases spanning the gap. CDR1 and CDR2 (germline): SGHDN, FVKESK. This CDR3 is 12 amino acids long. The source of the sample is a study of T cells in localized non-small cell lung cancer. General observations from the study: Clonality of T cells reached its maximum in uninvolved adjacent lung, surpassing tumor.

The origin of this receptor is a man aged 40 to 75 with stage III squamous cell lung carcinoma. This chain links TRBV14 with TRBJ2-3, with no clear D. Sequences were derived from peripheral blood, sampled before any cancer treatment. In DNA, the CDR3 is TGTGCCAGCAGCCAGAACATCTATACGCAGTATTTT. Encoded protein: CASSQNIYTQYF.